The entry below describes one TCR beta chain. No antigen is known for it. Base qualities are not recorded, but no much larger clone differs from it by a single base. Counted from cysteine to phenylalanine, this CDR3 has 13 amino acids. The read is trimmed to its CDR3 DNA, 39 bases read in frame from base 1. V trim: 4 bases; J trim: 2 bases; unmatched bases: 0. The germline V gene (reference sequence) provides CDR1 SGHNT and CDR2 YYREEE. The data were taken from a study of blood T cell repertoires in COVID-19 (dated by TCRdb to 2018 to 2020). With regard to the full study: Collaborator samples came from the United States, Italy and Spain and covered acute and convalescent phases of COVID-19. The prospective study material was composed of cDNA or gDNA derived from T cells, B-cell-depleted T cells, or PBMCs. Subjects who had been exposed to COVID-19, were actively infected with it, or had recovered from it provided the deeply sampled blood TCRbeta repertoires that made up the dataset. The repertoires were released in a freely available public database meant as a resource for research on the immune response to SARS-CoV-2. The samples were drawn from two sources: the first 160 participants of the ongoing ImmuneRACE study, and 1,200 or so subjects contributed by 6 global collaborators. Sample metadata almost always included a de-identified subject ID, COVID-19 status, age in years and sex. Where available, HLA class I and class II types were taken from metadata supplied by the sample provider and were not determined by assay-based typing. Study-wide findings and limitations: Clinical and demographic metadata were provided uncurated, with the amount varying by source and participant.

Participants in the prospective study were aged about 18 to 95 years, lived in about two dozen United States geographic areas, and enrolled through a virtual design. Cohort assignment in the prospective study relied on participant-reported clinical history from a screening survey and a study questionnaire. Recovered participants in ImmuneRACE Cohort 3 were defined as having two consecutive negative NP/OP PCR tests, clearance from a healthcare professional, or resolution of symptoms. In the prospective study, mobile phlebotomists collected whole blood, serum and a nasopharyngeal or oropharyngeal swab from each participant. Prospective study participants could optionally give additional blood draws and questionnaires over an approximately two-month period. Before DNA extraction, blood samples from the prospective study were shipped at room temperature or frozen. TCRbeta CDR3 regions were amplified from genomic DNA using the immunoSEQ Assay, a bias-controlled multiplex PCR. From the authors' description of their analysis: The number of nucleated cells in each sample was estimated by amplification of reference gene primers within the assay. Sequence reads were collapsed and filtered to measure the absolute abundance of every unique TCRbeta CDR3 rearrangement. For each sample, productive Simpson clonality was calculated by taking the square root of Simpson's diversity index across productive rearrangements. What TCRdb holds here is the immuneACCESS table cut down to in-frame rearrangements. Part of the clones is not present; checked against another copy, under half of the missing clones reflect an unresolved V gene, and the others are unexplained. V and J calls and clone size are as listed in that table; D and trimming were resolved from the DNA. The sample data list fewer than 350,000 clones, and under 90% of these were observed just once. Together, the top ten hold 5.2% of the sample.

The receptor was derived from a man aged 60-69 years who had recovered from COVID-19. Material for sequencing was PBMCs or T cells enriched from blood (not recorded which). The chain links TRBV5-4 with TRBJ1-2; a stretch of 9 junction bases matches TRBD1. The DNA reads as follows: TGTGCCAGCAGCGGACAGGGGAACTATGGCTACACCTTC. It is translated as CASSGQGNYGYTF.